This T cell receptor (beta chain) appears in the sequencing data of a study of cytomegalovirus exposure and HLA in healthy donors. This clone occurred a few times. Use of 60 Vbeta and 13 Jbeta primers characterized the PCR. The method was immunoSEQ multiplex PCR; TCRdb's version includes in-frame clones alone and lacks a portion of them. The sample shows roughly 140,000 clones, roughly three quarters of them seen only once. The sequence derives from a male donor in good health and CMV-seronegative. The source material was PBMCs.

The CDR3 region is CASSLSAGREDTQYF. DNA for the CDR3: TGTGCCAGCAGCTTAAGTGCGGGGCGAGAAGATACGCAGTATTTT. The chain couples TRBV7-2 to TRBJ2-3; a possible D gene is TRBD2 (6 bases). Trimming left V 2 bases short and J 5 bases short, with 14 bases between. The CDR3 is made up of 15 amino acids. From germline, CDR1 is SGHTA and CDR2 FQGNSA.